The 21 T cell receptor beta chains below were found in one sample sequenced in a study of blood T cells in healthy people across ages (dated by TCRdb to the mid-2010s). Receptors were amplified or captured by 5' RACE. Sequenced on an Illumina HiSeq 2500. A second PCR of about 7 to 12 cycles was run with a J-beta primer mix and a sample-barcoded 5' primer. TCRdb ran its own pipeline on the public reads, namely fastp trimming at Q25 and MiXCR clone calling, and kept in-frame beta chains. Merged by CDR3 protein, the rows form single entries marked with the most common genes and DNA. Across this sample there are about 640,000 distinct CDR3 sequences, with around 54% seen only once. Of the sample, over 30% is held by the ten largest clones. The material sequenced was blood. These receptors all come from a man in his sixties in good health.

This chain links TRBV20-1 with TRBJ2-3; the match to TRBD1 covers 10 bases. V dropped 5 bases and J dropped 3; count of bases not matched to a gene: 5. The CDR3 has 14 amino acids. CDR1 DFQATT and CDR2 SNEGSKA come from the germline V gene (reference sequence). Here the CDR3 DNA reads TGCAGTGCTCCGGGACAGGGGACTACAGATACGCAGTATTTT. It translates to CSAPGQGTTDTQYF.

The chain carries TRBV7-2 and TRBJ1-1; D ambiguous. CDR1 is SGHTA and CDR2 is FQGNSA in the germline V gene. V was shortened by 6 bases and J by 1 base, with 12 bases between the two germline ends. CDR3 length: 14 residues. The CDR3 loop reads CASSLGPGNTEAFF. CDR3 sequence (DNA): TGTGCCAGCAGTTTGGGTCCCGGGAACACTGAAGCTTTCTTT.

This clonotype was detected only once. This may stem from a read error, because a much larger clone lies one nucleotide away. The chain links TRBV6-1 to TRBJ2-5; 9 bases are shared with TRBD1. The V segment lost 1 base and the J segment 7 bases; nucleotides outside the gene matches: 4. Germline V gives CDR1 MNHNS, CDR2 SASEGT. This CDR3 spans 14 amino acids. CDR3 sequence reads: CASSEGQGVGTQYF. The CDR3, as DNA: TGTGCCAGCAGTGAAGGACAGGGGGTAGGGACCCAGTACTTC.

This clonotype was seen just once. This rearrangement joins TRBV27 to TRBJ2-1; D not resolved. Trimming pared 0 bases from V and 7 bases from J, leaving 7 bases between. The CDR3 runs to 13 residues. Germline-derived CDR1 and CDR2 are MNHEY and SMNVEV (reference sequence). The CDR3 spells CASSLSVSNEQFF. The CDR3 coding sequence is TGTGCCAGCAGTTTATCGGTCAGTAATGAGCAGTTCTTC.

The V call is TRBV18, the J call TRBJ2-5, with D unclear. Trimming shortened V by 0 bases and J by 4 bases, and 9 bases separated the two germline ends. The germline CDR1 and CDR2 sequences are KGHSH and LQKENI. The CDR3 has 14 residues. The CDR3 spells CASSPPWRIETQYF. CDR3 bases: TGTGCCAGCTCACCACCGTGGAGAATAGAGACCCAGTACTTC. Based on the CDR3 plus reference TRBV18 and TRBJ2-5, the full variable domain is NAGVMQNPRHLVRRRGQEARLRCSPMKGHSHVYWYRQLPEEGLKFMVYLQKENIIDESGMPKERFSAEFPKEGPSILRIQQVVRGDSAAYFCASSPPWRIETQYFGPGTRLLVL.

The table lists this clonotype with a few counts. The CDR3 nucleotides are TGTGCCAGCAGTAACCCGGACAGGGGGCGATCCTACGAGCAGTACTTC. As protein: CASSNPDRGRSYEQYF. The V and J genes are TRBV2 and TRBJ2-7, with 11 nucleotides matching TRBD1. V shed 5 bases, J shed 1 base, and the junction held 7 bases outside the gene matches. This CDR3 is 16 amino acids long. CDR1 is SNHLY and CDR2 is FYNNEI in the germline V gene.

The chain couples TRBV6-5 to TRBJ2-3; 11 bases fit TRBD1. The CDR3 is 15 residues long. Losses at the gene ends were 4 bases for V and 4 bases for J; bases not matched to a gene: 4. Germline V CDR1 and CDR2: MNHEY, SVGAGI. This CDR3 is CASSSLGQGADTQYF. The CDR3 DNA reads as TGTGCCAGCAGTTCCCTGGGACAGGGGGCAGATACGCAGTATTTT.

As DNA, the CDR3 is TGTGCCAGCAGCTTATCCAGTTACCGCAATGAAAAACTGTTTTTT. Translation: CASSLSSYRNEKLFF. This chain links TRBV11-2 with TRBJ1-4; no firm D call. V lost 2 bases to trimming and J lost 5 bases, with 12 bases between them. This CDR3 contains 15 residues. The V gene's germline CDR1 is SGHAT and CDR2 FQNNGV.

This clonotype was detected many times. The CDR3 sequence: CASSLDPRGTDYGYTF. The CDR3 DNA reads TGTGCCAGCAGTTTGGACCCCAGGGGGACAGACTATGGCTACACCTTC. The J gene is TRBJ1-2, the V gene TRBV28; 7 bases fit TRBD1. Germline V gene data show CDR1 as MDHEN and CDR2 as SYDVKM. CDR3 length: 16 residues. V was clipped by 3 bases and J by 3 bases; unmatched bases: 10.

The V call is TRBV29-1, the J call TRBJ1-1, with a weak D call TRBD1 (5 bases). With 7 bases removed from V and 1 base from J, the gap between germline ends came to 10 bases. Looked up from germline, CDR1 is SQVTM and CDR2 is ANQGSEA. The CDR3 covers 12 residues. CDR3 amino acids: CSGGGSNTEAFF. The CDR3, as DNA: TGCAGCGGGGGGGGTTCGAACACTGAAGCTTTCTTT.

The chain links TRBV13 to TRBJ2-7; tentatively, D is TRBD1 (6 bases). Trimming removed 6 bases at V and 0 bases at J, with 12 bases between. This CDR3 has 14 residues. Germline V gives CDR1 PRHDT, CDR2 FYEKMQ (reference sequence). This CDR3 reads CASRLRQASYEQYF. The CDR3 bases are TGTGCCAGCAGACTCAGACAGGCCTCCTACGAGCAGTACTTC.

V usage is TRBV9 and J usage is TRBJ2-2, with TRBD1 identical over 10 bases. CDR1 is SGDLS and CDR2 is YYNGEE in the germline V gene. Trimming cost V 3 bases and J 3 bases; bases outside gene matches: 5. This CDR3 contains 16 residues. The CDR3 DNA sequence: TGTGCCAGCAGCGGTGACAGGGGGCTGGACACCGGGGAGCTGTTTTTT. This encodes CASSGDRGLDTGELFF.

This clonotype was found a few times. The V and J genes are TRBV5-5 and TRBJ2-7, with TRBD1 identical over 7 bases. The J call is in doubt because the DNA end fits TRBJ2-5 better. There are 15 residues in the CDR3. Germline CDR1 and CDR2: SGHKS and YYEKEE (reference sequence). CDR3 in amino acids: CASSLRTGQAETQYF. The CDR3 DNA reads as TGTGCCAGCAGCCTCCGGACAGGACAGGCAGAGACCCAGTACTTC.

This chain links TRBV5-1 with TRBJ2-7, with D possibly called TRBD1 or TRBD2 (5 bases each). The better agreement between TRBJ2-5 and the DNA end casts doubt on the J call. Germline CDR1 SGHRS, CDR2 YFSETQ. The CDR3 extends over 15 amino acids. CDR3 amino acids: CASSSRDRPSGTQYF. The CDR3 region has the DNA TGCGCCAGCAGCTCCCGGGACCGGCCATCTGGGACCCAGTACTTC.

This clonotype has more than one count but fewer than ten. V gene TRBV15 combines with J gene TRBJ2-3, with 8 nucleotides matching TRBD1. Germline values: CDR1 LNHNV, CDR2 YYDKDF (reference sequence). The CDR3 is made up of 14 amino acids. The V gene end was trimmed by 0 bases and the J gene end by 6 bases; junction bases not matched to a gene: 2. The CDR3 protein is CATSRDRQGDTQYF. The DNA of the CDR3 is TGTGCCACCAGCAGAGACAGACAGGGGGATACGCAGTATTTT.

The CDR3 loop reads CASSGGNREIKETQYF. For the CDR3, the DNA is TGTGCCAGCAGCGGGGGAAATCGGGAAATCAAAGAGACTCAGTACTTC. This chain uses TRBV7-6 with TRBJ2-4, with D tentatively TRBD1 or TRBD2 (5 bases each). The CDR3 runs 16 residues. Germline CDR1 is SGHVS and CDR2 is FNYEAQ. V lost 5 bases and J lost 12, with 26 bases in between.

The chain links TRBV28 to TRBJ2-4; D gene unclear. The J call may be wrong; the DNA end is better matched by TRBJ2-5. CDR1 and CDR2 from the germline V gene are MDHEN and SYDVKM. This CDR3 has 12 amino acids. The CDR3 is CASNAVGETQYF. The CDR3 bases are TGTGCCAGCAACGCAGTCGGGGAGACCCAGTACTTC.

This clonotype was counted between two and nine times. The rearrangement uses TRBV29-1 and TRBJ1-5; D is unresolved. The CDR3 is 13 residues long. The V end was cut by 3 bases, the J end by 6 bases, with 12 bases between. Germline V lookup: CDR1 SQVTM, CDR2 ANQGSEA. The CDR3: CSVEGGWGQPQHF. Here the CDR3 DNA reads TGCAGCGTTGAGGGAGGGTGGGGTCAGCCCCAGCATTTT.

The chain carries TRBV20-1 and TRBJ1-4; perhaps TRBD1 as D (5 bases). The V end was cut by 6 bases, the J end by 8 bases, with 16 bases between. Germline CDR1 DFQATT, CDR2 SNEGSKA (reference sequence). The CDR3 contains 13 residues. This chain's CDR3 is CSAPGLEGEKLFF. Here the CDR3 DNA reads TGCAGTGCCCCCGGCCTAGAGGGGGAAAAACTGTTTTTT.

The chain employs TRBV24-1 and TRBJ2-1; either TRBD1 or TRBD2 may fit D (6 bases each). Germline values: CDR1 KGHDR, CDR2 SFDVKD. CDR3 length: 13 amino acids. The V end lost 10 bases, the J end lost 5 bases, and 14 bases lay between the germline ends. The CDR3 spells CATAGGPHNEQFF. The CDR3 region has the DNA TGTGCCACGGCTGGGGGGCCGCACAATGAGCAGTTCTTC.

V gene TRBV6-7 combines with J gene TRBJ2-3; D not certain. TRBV6-7 is placed among ORFs of uncertain function. V dropped 6 bases and J dropped 2 bases, with 18 bases sitting between them. The CDR3 is made up of 16 amino acids. The CDR3 spells CASRDNSRKFTDTQYF. The CDR3 region has the DNA TGTGCCAGCAGGGATAATTCGCGTAAATTCACAGATACGCAGTATTTT.